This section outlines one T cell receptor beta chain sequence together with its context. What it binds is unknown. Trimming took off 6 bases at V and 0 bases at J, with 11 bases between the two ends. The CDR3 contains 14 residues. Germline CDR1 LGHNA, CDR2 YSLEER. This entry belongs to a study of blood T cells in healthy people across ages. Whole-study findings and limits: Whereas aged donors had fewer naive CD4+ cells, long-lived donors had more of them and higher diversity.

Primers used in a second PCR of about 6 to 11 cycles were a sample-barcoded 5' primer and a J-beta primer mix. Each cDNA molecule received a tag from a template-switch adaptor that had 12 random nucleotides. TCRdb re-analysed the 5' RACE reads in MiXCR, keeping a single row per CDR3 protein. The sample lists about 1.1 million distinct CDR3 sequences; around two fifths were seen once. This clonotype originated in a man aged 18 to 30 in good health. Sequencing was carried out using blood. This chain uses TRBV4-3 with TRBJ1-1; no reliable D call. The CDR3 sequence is CASRITPLNTEAFF. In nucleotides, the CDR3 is TGCGCCAGCAGAATCACTCCACTGAACACTGAAGCTTTCTTT.